This T cell receptor (beta chain) derives from a study of CD8 T cells in cerebrospinal fluid in Alzheimer's disease. Findings of the study overall: Compared with controls, mild cognitive impairment or Alzheimer's disease patients showed higher maximum CSF clone percentages. Healthy subjects less often had a clone of at least 3% than Alzheimer's patients.

TCRdb derives one entry per CDR3 protein from the 10x single-cell sequencing reads, leaving out DNA. In all, the sample yields about 1,100 distinct CDR3 sequences. This clonotype ranks as medium-sized in terms of frequency. The antigen is not known. Neurodegeneration in patients was confirmed with biomarkers including neurofilament, amyloid-beta and tau. The sample was cerebrospinal fluid. The clonotype originates from a human donor with Parkinson's disease.

The CDR3 loop is CASKTGQVSTDTQYF. The gene calls are TRBV6-2 or TRBV6-3 and TRBJ2-3; as DNA is missing, the TRBD1 call by TCRdb cannot be tested. CDR3 length: 15 amino acids. The germline CDR1 and CDR2 sequences are MNHEY and SVGEGT.